This T cell receptor beta chain was captured by sequencing in a study of blood T cells in healthy people across ages. A J-beta primer mix and a sample-barcoded 5' primer were used in a second PCR of roughly 7 to 12 cycles. The authors tagged each cDNA molecule using a template-switch adaptor with 12 random nucleotides. One entry per CDR3 protein, called by TCRdb with MiXCR from the 5' RACE reads. The sample lists roughly 830,000 distinct CDR3 sequences, 62% occurring once. V was pared by 5 bases and J by 7 bases, with 6 bases of the junction left unmatched. This CDR3 region has 14 residues. Germline values: CDR1 SGHTA, CDR2 FQGNSA.

The sequence came from a man aged 30 to 39 in good health. What was sequenced was blood. This chain uses TRBV7-2 with TRBJ2-3; the match to TRBD2 covers 10 bases. The CDR3 DNA sequence: TGTGCCAGCAGCGAGCGGGGGGGGAGGTATACGCAGTATTTT. Its translation is CASSERGGRYTQYF.